This T cell receptor (beta chain) was obtained from a study of memory CD4+ T cells and cytomegalovirus serostatus. The CDR3 has 16 amino acids. Germline V gene sequence: CDR1 LGHNA, CDR2 YSLEER. Trimming took off 0 bases at V and 4 bases at J, with 16 bases between the two ends. Study outcomes and limitations: Repertoires predicted CMV serostatus with median bootstrapped AUC of about 0.95.

This clone was seen a handful of times. Its cognate antigen is unknown. Single viable CD3+CD4+CD8-CD45RO+ cells were sorted as the memory CD4+ T cells. Serostatus was set by detecting CMV pp150, pp28, p38, p52 IgG. The protocol was immunoSEQ multiplex PCR, while the TCRdb copy is restricted to in-frame clones and leaves out a portion. The repertoire holds around 50,000 clones, with approximately 78% as singletons. The clonotype was recovered from an adult in good health and CMV-seronegative. The chain joins TRBV4-3 to TRBJ2-7; D is perhaps TRBD1 (5 bases). Material for sequencing was memory CD4+ T cells from blood. The chain's CDR3 is CASSQDDAGKGYEQYF. The CDR3 DNA is TGCGCCAGCAGCCAAGATGACGCAGGGAAGGGGTACGAGCAGTACTTC.